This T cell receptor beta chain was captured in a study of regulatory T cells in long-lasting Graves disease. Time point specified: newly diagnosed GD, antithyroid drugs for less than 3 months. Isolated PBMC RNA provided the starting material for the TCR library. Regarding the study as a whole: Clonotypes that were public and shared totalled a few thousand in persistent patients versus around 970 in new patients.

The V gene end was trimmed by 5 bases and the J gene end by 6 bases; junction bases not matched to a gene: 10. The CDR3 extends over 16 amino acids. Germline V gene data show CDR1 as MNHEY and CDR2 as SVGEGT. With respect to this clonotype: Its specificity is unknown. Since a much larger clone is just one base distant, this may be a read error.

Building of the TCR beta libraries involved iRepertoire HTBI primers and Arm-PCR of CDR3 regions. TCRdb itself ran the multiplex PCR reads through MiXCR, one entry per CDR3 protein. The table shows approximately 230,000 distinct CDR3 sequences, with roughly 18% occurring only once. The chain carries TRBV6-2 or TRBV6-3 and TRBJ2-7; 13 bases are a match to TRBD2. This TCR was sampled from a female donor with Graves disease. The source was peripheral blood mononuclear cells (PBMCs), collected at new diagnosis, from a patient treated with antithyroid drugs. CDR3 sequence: CASSSPGTSGMGEQYF. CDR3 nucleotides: TGTGCCAGCAGTAGTCCCGGGACTAGCGGGATGGGCGAGCAGTACTTC.